The present entry profiles one T cell receptor (beta chain) with its context. Its antigen is not known. Measured with immunoSEQ multiplex PCR; TCRdb has only the in-frame clones, and not every one. The profile shows some 150,000 clones, 90% of them singletons. This entry is derived from a study of T cell responses to AZD1222 COVID-19 vaccine. General study points: Seropositivity was recorded at baseline in only 6 or 7 AZD1222 recipients.

The CDR3 totals 13 residues. V was clipped by 7 bases and J by 8 bases, with 17 bases between them. From germline, CDR1 is ENHRY and CDR2 SYGVKD. This sequence originates from an adult who received the AZD1222 COVID-19 vaccine. The V call is TRBV10-3, the J call TRBJ1-2, with D perhaps matching TRBD1 (6 bases). Sample: peripheral blood, taken 28 days after the second AZD1222 dose. CDR3 DNA sequence: TGTGCCATCAATGGCGGGGGCAAAGGAGGCTACACCTTC. This translates into CAINGGGKGGYTF.